These 6 T cell receptor beta chains originate from one sample sequenced in a study of cytomegalovirus exposure and HLA in healthy donors. PCR primers comprised 60 Vbeta and 13 Jbeta primers. Profiling relied on immunoSEQ multiplex PCR, and the TCRdb table lists in-frame clones only, not all of them. Of about 150,000 clones in the sample, 70% were seen once. Sequencing was carried out using PBMCs. The receptors stem from a woman aged 55-70 years in good health and CMV-seropositive.

This clone was seen more than once but under ten times. The chain is built from TRBV28 and TRBJ1-4, with 7 bases that match TRBD1. This CDR3 spans 14 amino acids. V shed 6 bases and J 6 bases; nucleotides not matched to a gene: 7. Germline V lookup: CDR1 MDHEN, CDR2 SYDVKM. The CDR3 sequence: CASRDRILYEKLFF. CDR3 sequence (DNA): TGTGCCAGCAGGGACAGGATTCTCTATGAAAAACTGTTTTTT.

The chain links TRBV5-1 to TRBJ2-5, with D maybe TRBD2 (6 bases). Trimming removed 7 bases from V and 2 bases from J, with 15 bases in between. The CDR3 has 14 amino acids. The germline V gene has CDR1 SGHRS and CDR2 YFSETQ. CDR3 sequence reads: CASQSLGRQETQYF. The CDR3 nucleotides read TGCGCCAGCCAGTCGCTGGGGAGGCAAGAGACCCAGTACTTC.

This clone was detected only a few times. The CDR3 nucleotides read TGCGCCAGCAGCCCACGGACAGGGAACACCGGGGAGCTGTTTTTT. The encoded protein is CASSPRTGNTGELFF. This chain links TRBV5-1 with TRBJ2-2; TRBD1 matches 7 bases. CDR3 size: 15 residues. The V gene end was trimmed by 4 bases and the J gene end by 1 base; junction bases not matched to a gene: 4. Germline CDR1 SGHRS, CDR2 YFSETQ.

The J gene is TRBJ2-5, the V gene TRBV5-1; 14 positions match TRBD2. The CDR3 loop spans 15 amino acids. Germline loops: CDR1 SGHRS, CDR2 YFSETQ. With 4 bases clipped from V and 4 bases from J, the junction kept 3 bases outside the gene matches. CDR3 sequence reads: CASSPGTSGRETQYF. As DNA, the CDR3 is TGCGCCAGCAGCCCGGGGACTAGCGGGAGAGAGACCCAGTACTTC.

The chain recombines TRBV28 with TRBJ2-3; D is possibly TRBD2 (5 bases). The CDR3 is 16 amino acids. Trimming removed 6 bases at V and 5 bases at J, with 21 bases between. Germline V gives CDR1 MDHEN, CDR2 SYDVKM. Here the CDR3 reads CASSSLGEFGRDTQYF. CDR3 DNA: TGTGCCAGCAGCTCGCTCGGGGAGTTCGGACGAGATACGCAGTATTTT.

The rearrangement uses TRBV28 and TRBJ2-4, with 7 bases matching TRBD1. V gave up 5 bases and J gave up 6 bases; unmatched junction bases: 16. CDR1 and CDR2 from the germline V gene are MDHEN and SYDVKM. The CDR3 totals 17 residues. CDR3 residues: CASSGSGQTISGNIQYF. The CDR3, as DNA: TGTGCCAGCAGTGGATCGGGACAGACGATATCAGGAAACATTCAGTACTTC.